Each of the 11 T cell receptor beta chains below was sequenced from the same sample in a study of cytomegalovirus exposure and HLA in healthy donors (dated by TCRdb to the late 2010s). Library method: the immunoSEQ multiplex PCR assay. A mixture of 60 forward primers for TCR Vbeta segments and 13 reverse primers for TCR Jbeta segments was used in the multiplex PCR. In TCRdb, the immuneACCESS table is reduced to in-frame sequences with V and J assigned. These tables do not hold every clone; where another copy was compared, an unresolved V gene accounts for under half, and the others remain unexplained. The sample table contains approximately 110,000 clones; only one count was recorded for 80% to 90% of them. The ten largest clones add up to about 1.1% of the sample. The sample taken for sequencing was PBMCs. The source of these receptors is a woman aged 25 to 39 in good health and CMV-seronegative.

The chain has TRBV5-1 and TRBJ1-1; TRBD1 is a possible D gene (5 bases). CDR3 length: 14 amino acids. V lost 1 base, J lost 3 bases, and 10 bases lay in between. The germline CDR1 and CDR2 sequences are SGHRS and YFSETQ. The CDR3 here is CASSLQGPDTEAFF. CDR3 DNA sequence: TGCGCCAGCAGCTTGCAGGGTCCTGACACTGAAGCTTTCTTT.

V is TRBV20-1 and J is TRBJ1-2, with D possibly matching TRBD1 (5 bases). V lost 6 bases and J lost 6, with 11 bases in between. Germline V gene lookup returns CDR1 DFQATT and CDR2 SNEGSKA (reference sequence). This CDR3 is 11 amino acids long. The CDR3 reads CSAQGIDGYTF. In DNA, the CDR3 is TGCAGTGCCCAGGGTATCGATGGCTACACCTTC.

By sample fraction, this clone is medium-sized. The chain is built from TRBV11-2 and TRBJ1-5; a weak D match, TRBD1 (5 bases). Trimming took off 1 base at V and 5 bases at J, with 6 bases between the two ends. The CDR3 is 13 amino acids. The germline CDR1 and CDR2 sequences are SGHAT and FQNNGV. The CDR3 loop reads CASSLVQDQPQHF. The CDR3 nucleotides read TGTGCCAGCAGCTTAGTACAGGATCAGCCCCAGCATTTT. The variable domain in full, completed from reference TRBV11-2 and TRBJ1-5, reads EAGVAQSPRYKIIEKRQSVAFWCNPISGHATLYWYQQILGQGPKLLIQFQNNGVVDDSQLPKDRFSAERLKGVDSTLKIQPAKLEDSAVYLCASSLVQDQPQHFGDGTRLSIL.

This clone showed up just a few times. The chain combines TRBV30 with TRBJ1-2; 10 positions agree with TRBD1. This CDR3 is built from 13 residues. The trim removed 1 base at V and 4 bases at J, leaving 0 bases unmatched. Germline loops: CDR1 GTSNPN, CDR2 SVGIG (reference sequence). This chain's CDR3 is CAWSGTGGYGYTF. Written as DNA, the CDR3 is TGTGCCTGGAGTGGGACAGGGGGCTATGGCTACACCTTC.

The CDR3 spells CATSQGGQDYNEQFF. DNA for the CDR3: TGTGCCACCAGCCAAGGGGGACAGGACTACAATGAGCAGTTCTTC. V and J are TRBV15 and TRBJ2-1; TRBD1 matches at 8 bases. This CDR3 spans 15 amino acids. Germline assignment: CDR1 LNHNV and CDR2 YYDKDF (reference sequence). The V gene end was trimmed by 5 bases and the J gene end by 3 bases; junction bases not matched to a gene: 6.

CDR3 bases: TGTGCCAGCACCCCGCGGGGGAAGTACGAGCAGTACTTC. Translating gives CASTPRGKYEQYF. J is TRBJ2-7 and V is TRBV6-5; 7 bases match TRBD2. The germline CDR1 and CDR2 sequences are MNHEY and SVGAGI. The CDR3 totals 13 residues. V trimming: 7 bases; J trimming: 4 bases; junction bases outside the gene matches: 7.

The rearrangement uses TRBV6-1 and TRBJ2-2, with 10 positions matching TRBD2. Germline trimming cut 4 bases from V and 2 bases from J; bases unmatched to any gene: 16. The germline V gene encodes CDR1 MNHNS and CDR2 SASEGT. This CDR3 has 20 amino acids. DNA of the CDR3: TGTGCCAGCAGTGGCTCCGGGACTAGCGCTACGTTTAGCAACACCGGGGAGCTGTTTTTT. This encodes CASSGSGTSATFSNTGELFF.

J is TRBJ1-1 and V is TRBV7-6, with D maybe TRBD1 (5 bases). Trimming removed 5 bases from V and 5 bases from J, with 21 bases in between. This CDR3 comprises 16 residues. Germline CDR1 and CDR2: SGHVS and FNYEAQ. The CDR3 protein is CASSPHLQGRRTEAFF. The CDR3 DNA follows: TGTGCCAGCAGCCCACATCTTCAGGGCAGAAGGACTGAAGCTTTCTTT. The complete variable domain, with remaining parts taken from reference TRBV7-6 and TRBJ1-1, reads GAGVSQSPRYKVTKRGQDVALRCDPISGHVSLYWYRQALGQGPEFLTYFNYEAQQDKSGLPNDRFSAERPEGSISTLTIQRTEQRDSAMYRCASSPHLQGRRTEAFFGQGTRLTVV.

The DNA for the CDR3 is TGTGCCAGCAGTAAGCGGACAGGGCGCCACAATGAGCAGTTCTTC. This encodes CASSKRTGRHNEQFF. The V and J genes are TRBV6-5 and TRBJ2-1, with 8 bases fitting TRBD1. The CDR3 covers 15 residues. Germline values: CDR1 MNHEY, CDR2 SVGAGI. Losses at the gene ends were 5 bases for V and 5 bases for J; bases not matched to a gene: 8.

The DNA of the CDR3 is TGTGCCAGCAGTTTACCGCGGGGGGGCACCGGCGAGCAGTACTTC. Amino acid sequence: CASSLPRGGTGEQYF. The genes are TRBV28 and TRBJ2-7, with 9 bases identical to TRBD2. Germline trimming cut 2 bases from V and 6 bases from J; bases unmatched to any gene: 8. CDR3 length equals 15 residues. Germline V lookup: CDR1 MDHEN, CDR2 SYDVKM.

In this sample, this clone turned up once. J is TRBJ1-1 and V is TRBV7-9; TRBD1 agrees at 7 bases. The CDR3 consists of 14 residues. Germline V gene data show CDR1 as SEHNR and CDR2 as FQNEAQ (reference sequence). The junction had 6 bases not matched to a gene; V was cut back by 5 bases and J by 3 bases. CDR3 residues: CASSMGQGDTEAFF. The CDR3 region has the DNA TGTGCCAGCAGCATGGGGCAGGGGGACACTGAAGCTTTCTTT.